The 30 T cell receptor beta chains below all came from one sample that was sequenced in a study of cytomegalovirus exposure and HLA in healthy donors. Sequencing used immunoSEQ multiplex PCR; TCRdb keeps in-frame clones, though not all of them. The sample yields approximately 200,000 clones, just over 85% seen once. Sequencing was carried out using PBMCs. These receptors originate from a woman between 18 and 29 years old in good health and CMV-seronegative.

The rearrangement joins TRBV2 to TRBJ2-7; 8 bases are shared with TRBD2. CDR3 length: 14 residues. V gave up 4 bases and J gave up 3 bases; unmatched junction bases: 5. Germline V gene sequence: CDR1 SNHLY, CDR2 FYNNEI. This chain's CDR3 is CASSGLTSGYEQYF. The CDR3 DNA sequence: TGTGCCAGCAGTGGTCTAACTAGCGGCTACGAGCAGTACTTC.

The chain recombines TRBV4-3 with TRBJ1-4; 7 positions agree with TRBD1. Germline values: CDR1 LGHNA, CDR2 YSLEER. There are 15 residues in the CDR3. The trim removed 5 bases at V and 7 bases at J, leaving 10 bases unmatched. Here the CDR3 reads CASSTQGQGGEKLFF. The CDR3 bases are TGCGCCAGCAGCACACAGGGCCAGGGGGGTGAAAAACTGTTTTTT.

The chain joins TRBV5-4 to TRBJ2-3; D gene uncertain. V lost 0 bases and J 2 bases, leaving 7 bases between the germline ends. CDR1 is SGHNT, CDR2 YYREEE, per germline (reference sequence). The CDR3 is made up of 14 amino acids. The CDR3 DNA is TGTGCCAGCAGCTTGGACAGAAACACAGATACGCAGTATTTT. Translated, it gives CASSLDRNTDTQYF.

This clone was seen a handful of times. The chain carries TRBV5-6 and TRBJ1-2; TRBD1 might be the D (6 bases). The CDR3 extends over 14 amino acids. Germline V gene data show CDR1 as SGHDT and CDR2 as YYEEEE. Trimming shortened V by 1 base and J by 0 bases, and 7 bases separated the two germline ends. CDR3 protein: CASSLTGPNYGYTF. CDR3 DNA sequence: TGTGCCAGCAGCTTGACAGGGCCTAACTATGGCTACACCTTC.

J is TRBJ2-1 and V is TRBV6-6; 7 bases map to TRBD2. This CDR3 contains 15 residues. V lost 2 bases to trimming and J lost 9 bases; unmatched junction nucleotides: 10. Germline loops: CDR1 MNHNY, CDR2 SVGAGI (reference sequence). CDR3 nucleotide sequence: TGTGCCAGCAGTTACAGCGGGACGTTAAGTGGTGAGCAGTTCTTC. This sequence encodes CASSYSGTLSGEQFF.

The V and J genes are TRBV9 and TRBJ2-5; D not resolved. Germline V gene lookup returns CDR1 SGDLS and CDR2 YYNGEE. The germline V and J ends were trimmed by 3 bases and 5 bases, with 11 bases remaining between them. The CDR3 is 13 residues long. The CDR3 DNA reads TGTGCCAGCAGCGGTACGCCCGGGGAGACCCAGTACTTC. Protein: CASSGTPGETQYF.

This clone has only one observation. This same CDR3 is encoded by further DNA sequences in the sample. V gene TRBV29-1 combines with J gene TRBJ1-1, with D tentatively TRBD1 (5 bases). V gave up 5 bases and J gave up 3 bases, with 22 bases separating them. The CDR3 sequence is 16 residues long. From germline, CDR1 is SQVTM and CDR2 ANQGSEA. The CDR3 sequence: CSVPRGEAGLDTEAFF. The CDR3 DNA follows: TGCAGCGTTCCTAGAGGAGAGGCAGGGTTGGACACTGAAGCTTTCTTT.

The J gene is TRBJ2-2, the V gene TRBV18; 11 nucleotides agree with TRBD2. Germline V gene lookup returns CDR1 KGHSH and CDR2 LQKENI. The CDR3 has 16 amino acids. Losses at the gene ends were 2 bases for V and 6 bases for J; bases not matched to a gene: 5. The CDR3 region has the DNA TGTGCCAGCTCACCAACTAGCGGGAGACGGGCCGGGGAGCTGTTTTTT. This encodes CASSPTSGRRAGELFF. Filled out from reference TRBV18 and TRBJ2-2, the complete variable domain reads NAGVMQNPRHLVRRRGQEARLRCSPMKGHSHVYWYRQLPEEGLKFMVYLQKENIIDESGMPKERFSAEFPKEGPSILRIQQVVRGDSAAYFCASSPTSGRRAGELFFGEGSRLTVL.

This chain joins TRBV28 and TRBJ2-3, with D possibly TRBD1 on 6 matching bases. Germline-derived CDR1 and CDR2 are MDHEN and SYDVKM. The CDR3 extends over 12 amino acids. V was clipped by 6 bases and J by 9 bases, with 13 bases between them. In DNA, the CDR3 is TGTGCCAGCAGCCAGAGGGGGTTAACGCAGTATTTT. Translating gives CASSQRGLTQYF. The whole variable domain, remainder taken from reference TRBV28 and TRBJ2-3, is DVKVTQSSRYLVKRTGEKVFLECVQDMDHENMFWYRQDPGLGLRLIYFSYDVKMKEKGDIPEGYSVSREKKERFSLILESASTNQTSMYLCASSQRGLTQYFGPGTRLTVL.

This chain links TRBV27 with TRBJ2-1; TRBD2 matches at 9 bases. V shed 1 base and J 0 bases; nucleotides not matched to a gene: 4. CDR1 and CDR2 from the germline V gene are MNHEY and SMNVEV (reference sequence). This CDR3 region has 17 residues. This CDR3 reads CASSLLASGASYNEQFF. As DNA, the CDR3 is TGTGCCAGCAGTTTATTGGCTAGCGGGGCCTCCTACAATGAGCAGTTCTTC.

This chain links TRBV6-1 with TRBJ2-7; 9 bases map to TRBD1. CDR1 and CDR2 from the germline V gene are MNHNS and SASEGT. Trimming cost V 6 bases and J 6 bases; bases outside gene matches: 3. CDR3 length equals 12 residues. The CDR3 sequence is CASSDRGSEQYF. CDR3 sequence (DNA): TGTGCCAGCAGCGACAGGGGGTCCGAGCAGTACTTC.

This sequence joins TRBV20-1 and TRBJ1-1; D is ambiguous. V lost 3 bases and J 7 bases, leaving 9 bases between the germline ends. The germline gives CDR1 DFQATT, CDR2 SNEGSKA (reference sequence). This CDR3 contains 11 residues. The CDR3 reads CSASGRSEAFF. CDR3 DNA sequence: TGCAGTGCTAGTGGGCGTAGTGAAGCTTTCTTT.

The chain combines TRBV11-2 with TRBJ1-2, with D perhaps TRBD1 (5 bases). CDR1 and CDR2 from the germline V gene are SGHAT and FQNNGV. V gave up 1 base and J gave up 8 bases, with 11 bases separating them. This CDR3 contains 13 residues. The CDR3: CASSLVGQRGYTF. The CDR3 DNA follows: TGTGCCAGCAGCTTAGTGGGGCAAAGAGGCTACACCTTC.

The rearrangement uses TRBV28 and TRBJ1-5; D possibly corresponds to TRBD1 (5 bases). Deletions cut 5 bases from V and 2 bases from J, with 13 bases between. The CDR3 runs 15 residues. Germline-derived CDR1 and CDR2 are MDHEN and SYDVKM. Here the CDR3 DNA reads TGTGCCAGCAGTCACCGGGGGGTGGGCAATCAGCCCCAGCATTTT. This gives the protein CASSHRGVGNQPQHF.

The chain couples TRBV5-1 to TRBJ1-4; D is unclear. The V end lost 0 bases, the J end lost 3 bases, and 15 bases lay between the germline ends. The CDR3 runs to 17 residues. CDR1 is SGHRS, CDR2 YFSETQ, per germline. This CDR3 is CASSLGSGYQANEKLFF. CDR3 DNA sequence: TGCGCCAGCAGCTTGGGGTCAGGTTATCAGGCTAATGAAAAACTGTTTTTT. The full variable domain, with the rest looked up from reference TRBV5-1 and TRBJ1-4, is KAGVTQTPRYLIKTRGQQVTLSCSPISGHRSVSWYQQTPGQGLQFLFEYFSETQRNKGNFPGRFSGRQFSNSRSEMNVSTLELGDSALYLCASSLGSGYQANEKLFFGSGTQLSVL.

The CDR3 sequence is CASSLAGLAGELFF. The CDR3 DNA reads as TGTGCCAGCAGCTTGGCGGGACTAGCCGGGGAGCTGTTTTTT. The gene calls are TRBV5-6 and TRBJ2-2, with 8 bases matching TRBD2. The CDR3 contains 14 residues. The V gene end was trimmed by 0 bases and the J gene end by 6 bases; junction bases not matched to a gene: 1. The germline V gene encodes CDR1 SGHDT and CDR2 YYEEEE.

This clone was seen a single time. The J gene is TRBJ2-1, the V gene TRBV13, with 15 bases lining up with TRBD2. From germline, CDR1 is PRHDT and CDR2 FYEKMQ (reference sequence). J gave up 8 bases and V 5 bases, and 10 bases lay outside the gene matches. The CDR3 is made up of 17 amino acids. As DNA, the CDR3 is TGTGCCAGCAGCCCGCGGACTAGCGGGAGGGCGAGAGATGAGCAGTTCTTC. It codes for CASSPRTSGRARDEQFF.

The chain has TRBV5-1 and TRBJ2-5, with 8 bases identical to TRBD1. The CDR3 extends over 15 amino acids. From germline, CDR1 is SGHRS and CDR2 YFSETQ. Trimming cost V 2 bases and J 4 bases; bases outside gene matches: 7. The CDR3 DNA reads as TGCGCCAGCAGCTTCTTCGACAGGGGACGAGAGACCCAGTACTTC. Amino acids: CASSFFDRGRETQYF.

On this clone: The germline gene is not matched at one end of the junction; a read error may be the cause. V is TRBV7-7 and J is TRBJ2-1; 11 positions agree with TRBD1. Germline V lookup: CDR1 SSHAT, CDR2 FNYEAQ (reference sequence). The CDR3 has 14 residues. CDR3 sequence reads: CASSRTGGGDEQFF. The CDR3 nucleotides read TGTGCTAGCAGCCGGACAGGGGGCGGGGATGAGCAGTTCTTC.

This clone was counted between two and nine times. The genes are TRBV4-1 and TRBJ2-7; no definite D call. With 1 base removed from V and 3 bases from J, the gap between germline ends came to 7 bases. The CDR3 length is 13 residues. Germline-derived CDR1 and CDR2 are MGHRA and YSYEKL. The CDR3 loop is CASSQGHSYEQYF. For the CDR3, the DNA is TGCGCCAGCAGCCAAGGCCACAGCTACGAGCAGTACTTC.

This sequence joins TRBV5-4 and TRBJ2-3; 7 nucleotides align to TRBD2. The CDR3 length is 15 residues. V lost 4 bases, J lost 0 bases, and 5 bases stayed unmatched. Germline V gene sequence: CDR1 SGHNT, CDR2 YYREEE (reference sequence). The CDR3 DNA sequence: TGTGCCAGCAGCACGGGACTACCCAGCACAGATACGCAGTATTTT. Protein sequence: CASSTGLPSTDTQYF.

The V gene is TRBV11-2, the J gene TRBJ2-2; 10 nucleotides agree with TRBD2. The V gene's germline CDR1 is SGHAT and CDR2 FQNNGV. The CDR3 totals 16 residues. Trimming at V came to 6 bases and at J to 6 bases, leaving 10 bases not matched to a gene. The CDR3 sequence: CASRTALAGGSGELFF. DNA for the CDR3: TGTGCCAGCAGGACGGCTTTAGCGGGAGGCTCCGGGGAGCTGTTTTTT.

The rearrangement uses TRBV7-2 and TRBJ2-5; a possible D gene is TRBD1 (5 bases). The CDR3 runs 16 residues. Germline loops: CDR1 SGHTA, CDR2 FQGNSA. The germline V and J ends were trimmed by 1 base and 5 bases, with 17 bases remaining between them. CDR3 sequence (DNA): TGTGCCAGCAGCTTAGTCAGGGATTTTGGGTTGGAGACCCAGTACTTC. The encoded protein is CASSLVRDFGLETQYF.

The rearrangement joins TRBV4-1 to TRBJ1-5, with a possible D match to TRBD1 (5 bases). This CDR3 is built from 18 residues. Germline V gene lookup returns CDR1 MGHRA and CDR2 YSYEKL. The V end lost 0 bases, the J end lost 4 bases, and 19 bases lay between the germline ends. The CDR3 region is CASSQDPRTPAGNQPQHF. CDR3 bases: TGCGCCAGCAGCCAAGACCCTCGGACACCAGCGGGAAATCAGCCCCAGCATTTT.

A note on this clone: Other DNA sequences within the sample encode an identical CDR3. The rearrangement uses TRBV5-1 and TRBJ2-5; TRBD2 aligns across 15 bases. The V segment lost 3 bases and the J segment 4 bases; nucleotides outside the gene matches: 4. Germline V gene sequence: CDR1 SGHRS, CDR2 YFSETQ. This CDR3 has 16 residues. DNA of the CDR3: TGCGCCAGCAGCTGGGGACTAGCGGGAGGATTAGAGACCCAGTACTTC. Translation gives CASSWGLAGGLETQYF.

V and J are TRBV6-5 and TRBJ1-1, with 10 bases fitting TRBD1. Germline V lookup: CDR1 MNHEY, CDR2 SVGAGI. CDR3 length: 12 amino acids. Losses at the gene ends were 4 bases for V and 10 bases for J; bases not matched to a gene: 3. Written as DNA, the CDR3 is TGTGCCAGCAGTTCGGGGACAGGGGTAGCTTTCTTT. This translates into CASSSGTGVAFF.

The chain employs TRBV28 and TRBJ2-5; D is perhaps TRBD1 (6 bases). The CDR3 totals 13 residues. CDR1 is MDHEN, CDR2 SYDVKM, per germline. The ends were cut back, 6 bases at V and 6 bases at J, with 14 bases in the middle. The CDR3 DNA follows: TGTGCCAGCAGCCTACAGGGTGTGAAGACCCAGTACTTC. It translates to CASSLQGVKTQYF.

This chain uses TRBV7-2 with TRBJ1-2; TRBD1 matches 7 bases. Losses at the gene ends were 6 bases for V and 6 bases for J; bases not matched to a gene: 13. The CDR3 covers 15 residues. Germline CDR1 is SGHTA and CDR2 is FQGNSA. The DNA of the CDR3 is TGTGCCAGCAGTATACAAAGGGGGCTTGTGGATGGCTACACCTTC. This translates into CASSIQRGLVDGYTF.

V gene TRBV6-5 combines with J gene TRBJ2-7; TRBD1 aligns across 11 bases. This CDR3 comprises 15 residues. Germline V lookup: CDR1 MNHEY, CDR2 SVGAGI. After removal of 0 bases from V and 7 bases from J, the junction contained 5 bases not matched to a gene. The CDR3 loop is CASSYSGQGGGEQYF. For the CDR3, the DNA is TGTGCCAGCAGTTACTCGGGACAGGGGGGTGGGGAGCAGTACTTC.

This clone was recorded only once. This sequence joins TRBV27 and TRBJ2-7; 8 nucleotides line up with TRBD2. Germline lookup yields CDR1 MNHEY and CDR2 SMNVEV (reference sequence). The ends lost 6 bases at V and 5 bases at J; junction bases unmatched: 6. The CDR3 is made up of 13 amino acids. The CDR3 is CASRGGRSHEQYF. The CDR3 DNA follows: TGTGCCAGCAGGGGCGGGAGGTCCCACGAGCAGTACTTC.